One and the same sample provided the 5 T cell receptor beta chains below, sequenced in a study of T cells after yellow fever vaccination. TCRdb recomputed calls from the 5' RACE reads with MiXCR, one row per CDR3 protein. The repertoire holds 100,000 to 150,000 distinct CDR3 sequences, with 13% to 15% as singletons. The specimen was CD8+ T cells sorted from PBMCs, collected 5 days after the yellow fever booster vaccination. The receptor set was obtained from a man between 18 and 29 years old who received the YFV17D yellow fever vaccine.

The rearrangement joins TRBV3-1 to TRBJ2-3; D ambiguous. The CDR3 totals 17 residues. CDR1 LGHDT and CDR2 YNNKEL come from the germline V gene (reference sequence). The germline V and J ends were trimmed by 3 bases and 2 bases, with 18 bases remaining between them. CDR3 protein: CASSQGFRQTSTDTQYF. Here the CDR3 DNA reads TGTGCCAGCAGCCAGGGGTTCCGACAAACTTCCACAGATACGCAGTATTTT.

This clonotype has a handful of counts. The chain is built from TRBV11-3 and TRBJ2-2, with a weak D call TRBD1 (5 bases). The length of the CDR3 is 16 residues. The V end lost 6 bases, the J end lost 8 bases, and 22 bases lay between the germline ends. The germline gives CDR1 SGHNT, CDR2 YENEEA. The CDR3 loop is CASSHRSSGSLGELFF. The CDR3, as DNA: TGTGCCAGCAGTCACCGTTCGTCAGGGTCTTTGGGGGAGCTGTTTTTT.

The gene calls are TRBV4-3 and TRBJ1-4; TRBD1 matches 8 bases. CDR1 LGHNA and CDR2 YSLEER come from the germline V gene. The V segment lost 3 bases and the J segment 3 bases; nucleotides outside the gene matches: 9. CDR3 length: 17 amino acids. DNA of the CDR3: TGCGCCAGCAGCCACCGAACAGGGGGGATCGCTAATGAAAAACTGTTTTTT. Its protein product is CASSHRTGGIANEKLFF.

The genes are TRBV11-2 and TRBJ1-4; a weak D match, TRBD1 (6 bases). The V and J ends lost 5 bases and 4 bases respectively, with 17 bases between them. The CDR3 extends over 16 amino acids. Looked up from germline, CDR1 is SGHAT and CDR2 is FQNNGV. The CDR3 DNA follows: TGTGCCAGCAGCGATACGCGGGACACCCATAATGAAAAACTGTTTTTT. This gives the protein CASSDTRDTHNEKLFF.

The J gene is TRBJ2-7, the V gene TRBV11-2; D is unclear. The CDR3 covers 12 residues. The V gene lost 4 bases and the J gene lost 3 bases, with 7 bases spanning the gap. Germline V gene lookup returns CDR1 SGHAT and CDR2 FQNNGV. The CDR3 loop is CASSSKSYEQYV. Written as DNA, the CDR3 is TGTGCCAGCAGCTCAAAAAGCTACGAGCAGTACGTC.